These 17 T cell receptor beta chains originate from one sample sequenced in a study of blood T cell repertoires in COVID-19 (dated by TCRdb to the early 2020s). Library method: the immunoSEQ multiplex PCR assay. What TCRdb holds here is the immuneACCESS table cut down to in-frame rearrangements. Part of the clones is not present; checked against another copy, under half of the missing clones reflect an unresolved V gene, and the others are unexplained. In all, the sample holds about 280,000 clones, and around 80% of those were seen once. The ten largest clones capture 5% of the sample. Sequencing used PBMCs or T cells enriched from blood (not recorded which). These receptors were taken from a man aged 35 to 55 who had been exposed to COVID-19.

The chain combines TRBV9 with TRBJ2-1; TRBD1 matches at 7 bases. The CDR3 totals 15 residues. CDR1 is SGDLS and CDR2 is YYNGEE in the germline V gene. V shed 5 bases and J 9 bases; nucleotides not matched to a gene: 14. The CDR3 sequence is CASSMGDSHRGEQFF. The CDR3 DNA reads as TGTGCCAGCAGTATGGGGGACAGCCATCGTGGTGAGCAGTTCTTC.

The chain combines TRBV24-1 with TRBJ2-2, with no clear D. Looked up from germline, CDR1 is KGHDR and CDR2 is SFDVKD. V lost 3 bases, J lost 6 bases, and 7 bases lay in between. CDR3 length: 13 residues. The DNA of the CDR3 is TGTGCCACCAGTGATCAGTTTTCCGGGGAGCTGTTTTTT. It codes for CATSDQFSGELFF.

The count of this clone is one. This chain joins TRBV5-1 and TRBJ2-6; TRBD2 agrees at 7 bases. CDR3 length: 15 residues. The V gene end was trimmed by 4 bases and the J gene end by 1 base; junction bases not matched to a gene: 2. The germline V gene has CDR1 SGHRS and CDR2 YFSETQ. The CDR3 coding sequence is TGCGCCAGCAGCACCGGGGGGTCTGGGGCCAACGTCCTGACTTTC. Translated, it gives CASSTGGSGANVLTF.

The chain recombines TRBV19 with TRBJ1-5; the match to TRBD1 covers 7 bases. Germline CDR1 and CDR2: LNHDA and SQIVND (reference sequence). There are 15 residues in the CDR3. J gave up 2 bases and V 6 bases, and 7 bases lay outside the gene matches. The DNA for the CDR3 is TGTGCCAGTAGCGAACAGGGGCCAGGCAATCAGCCCCAGCATTTT. Translated: CASSEQGPGNQPQHF.

The rearrangement joins TRBV13 to TRBJ1-1; no clear D. This CDR3 is built from 11 residues. V was clipped by 4 bases and J by 8 bases, with 8 bases between them. Germline assignment: CDR1 PRHDT and CDR2 FYEKMQ (reference sequence). CDR3 amino acids: CASSYRSEAFF. The CDR3 DNA reads as TGTGCCAGCAGCTACCGGTCCGAAGCTTTCTTT.

J is TRBJ1-1 and V is TRBV30, with no clear D. V was cut by 2 bases and J by 3 bases, with 10 bases left in between. This CDR3 spans 13 amino acids. In germline, CDR1 is GTSNPN, CDR2 SVGIG (reference sequence). The CDR3 reads CAWSLMSDTEAFF. CDR3 DNA: TGTGCCTGGAGTCTCATGTCGGACACTGAAGCTTTCTTT.

The chain carries TRBV2 and TRBJ2-7; 9 bases line up with TRBD2. Trimming took 6 bases from V and 3 from J; bases not matched to a gene: 6. Germline CDR1 is SNHLY and CDR2 is FYNNEI. The CDR3 is made up of 14 amino acids. This chain's CDR3 is CASRRVSGSYEQYF. CDR3 DNA: TGTGCCAGCAGGAGGGTTAGCGGGAGCTACGAGCAGTACTTC.

This chain joins TRBV15 and TRBJ1-4; possible D gene TRBD1, 6 bases. CDR1 and CDR2 from the germline V gene are LNHNV and YYDKDF (reference sequence). CDR3 length equals 17 residues. Trimming cost V 8 bases and J 8 bases, with 27 bases left between them. The CDR3 region is CATLGGAGAGSYEKLFF. In DNA form, the CDR3 reads TGTGCCACCCTGGGGGGGGCGGGGGCAGGGTCCTACGAAAAACTGTTTTTT.

This clone was found a few times. The rearrangement uses TRBV24-1 and TRBJ1-5; 7 positions match TRBD1. The V and J ends lost 2 bases and 5 bases, in that order; junction bases with no gene match: 5. Looked up from germline, CDR1 is KGHDR and CDR2 is SFDVKD. The CDR3 has 15 residues. The chain's CDR3 is CATSDSGTAYQPQHF. The CDR3 DNA follows: TGTGCCACCAGTGATTCCGGGACAGCATATCAGCCCCAGCATTTT.

The V call is TRBV6-6, the J call TRBJ2-5; 8 bases match TRBD2. The V segment lost 4 bases and the J segment 5 bases; nucleotides outside the gene matches: 6. Germline loops: CDR1 MNHNY, CDR2 SVGAGI (reference sequence). The CDR3 contains 14 residues. The CDR3 loop reads CASSSSGRIETQYF. Here the CDR3 DNA reads TGTGCCAGCAGTTCAAGCGGGAGAATCGAGACCCAGTACTTC.

The chain uses TRBV10-1 and TRBJ1-6; 8 bases fit TRBD1. CDR1 is WNHNN, CDR2 SYGVQD, per germline (reference sequence). This CDR3 region has 17 residues. The trim removed 0 bases at V and 13 bases at J, leaving 14 bases unmatched. CDR3 loop: CASSESIPFQGAIPLHF. Written as DNA, the CDR3 is TGCGCCAGCAGTGAGTCGATACCATTCCAGGGGGCCATCCCCCTCCACTTT.

This chain connects TRBV14 to TRBJ2-1, with 10 bases lining up with TRBD2. The CDR3 covers 16 residues. CDR1 SGHDN and CDR2 FVKESK come from the germline V gene. With 4 bases clipped from V and 7 bases from J, the junction kept 10 bases outside the gene matches. The chain's CDR3 is CASSPLSGRVFNEQFF. In DNA, the CDR3 is TGTGCCAGCAGCCCCCTAAGCGGGAGGGTTTTTAATGAGCAGTTCTTC.

V and J are TRBV27 and TRBJ2-3; TRBD1 is a possible D gene (6 bases). The V gene lost 4 bases and the J gene lost 3 bases, with 17 bases spanning the gap. Per germline, CDR1 MNHEY and CDR2 SMNVEV (reference sequence). The CDR3 consists of 16 residues. The CDR3 loop is CASSSRLTGSTDTQYF. CDR3 bases: TGTGCCAGCAGTTCCCGATTGACAGGCTCGACAGATACGCAGTATTTT.

The chain has TRBV9 and TRBJ2-4, with D maybe TRBD1 (5 bases). CDR1 SGDLS and CDR2 YYNGEE come from the germline V gene. This CDR3 contains 16 residues. Trimming stripped 0 bases from V and 3 bases from J, with 13 bases between. CDR3 bases: TGTGCCAGCAGCGTAGTCCCAGGGTTCGGCAAAAACATTCAGTACTTC. It is translated as CASSVVPGFGKNIQYF.

The V gene is TRBV24-1, the J gene TRBJ1-5, with 7 bases matching TRBD1. The germline CDR1 and CDR2 sequences are KGHDR and SFDVKD. This CDR3 is 14 amino acids long. V lost 4 bases to trimming and J lost 4 bases; unmatched junction nucleotides: 3. In DNA, the CDR3 is TGTGCCACCAGTGAAGGGGGCGCGAATCAGCCCCAGCATTTT. Protein sequence: CATSEGGANQPQHF.

The chain recombines TRBV7-9 with TRBJ2-5, with D uncertain. The germline V gene has CDR1 SEHNR and CDR2 FQNEAQ (reference sequence). This CDR3 contains 14 residues. Trimming shortened V by 4 bases and J by 5 bases, and 14 bases separated the two germline ends. CDR3 bases: TGTGCCAGCAGCTCCGTACCTTCCGCGGAGACCCAGTACTTC. Amino acid sequence: CASSSVPSAETQYF.

The chain employs TRBV29-1 and TRBJ2-5; the match to TRBD2 covers 10 bases. J lost 5 bases, V lost 6 bases, and 6 bases had no gene match. The CDR3 loop spans 13 amino acids. Germline CDR1 and CDR2: SQVTM and ANQGSEA. This chain's CDR3 is CSVATSGTETQYF. CDR3 nucleotides: TGCAGCGTGGCAACTAGCGGGACGGAGACCCAGTACTTC.